The T cell receptor (beta chain) described here comes from a study of OX40 agonist ivuxolimab in advanced cancers. Whole-study context: Antecedent anti-PD-1, anti-PD-L1 or anti-CTLA-4 therapy was permissible, with 35% to 40% having received some.

Baseline was the first blood sampling point, followed by cycle 4 day 1 and cycle 7 day 1. The assay was immunoSEQ multiplex PCR, and TCRdb's table has in-frame clones only and misses some. The data contain about 84,000 clones, roughly 80% of them seen just once; the ten biggest clones take up 2.5% to 3%. As regards this clone: Its antigen remains unknown.

Regarding the study as a whole: At 0.1 to 3.0 mg/kg, clonal expansion of CD4+ and CD8+ blood T cells had occurred by week 6.

Germline trimming cut 0 bases from V and 5 bases from J; bases unmatched to any gene: 9. CDR1 GTSNPN and CDR2 SVGIG come from the germline V gene (reference sequence). CDR3 length: 15 amino acids. The receptor's source is an adult with an advanced solid tumor such as melanoma, head and neck, liver or kidney cancer. The V call is TRBV30, the J call TRBJ1-2; 7 bases map to TRBD1. This specimen consisted of CD4+ or CD8+ T cells sorted from blood, obtained in a trial of the OX40 agonist ivuxolimab. The CDR3 reads CAWSVLGRGRYGYTF. The CDR3 DNA is TGTGCCTGGAGTGTACTTGGCAGGGGGAGGTATGGCTACACCTTC.